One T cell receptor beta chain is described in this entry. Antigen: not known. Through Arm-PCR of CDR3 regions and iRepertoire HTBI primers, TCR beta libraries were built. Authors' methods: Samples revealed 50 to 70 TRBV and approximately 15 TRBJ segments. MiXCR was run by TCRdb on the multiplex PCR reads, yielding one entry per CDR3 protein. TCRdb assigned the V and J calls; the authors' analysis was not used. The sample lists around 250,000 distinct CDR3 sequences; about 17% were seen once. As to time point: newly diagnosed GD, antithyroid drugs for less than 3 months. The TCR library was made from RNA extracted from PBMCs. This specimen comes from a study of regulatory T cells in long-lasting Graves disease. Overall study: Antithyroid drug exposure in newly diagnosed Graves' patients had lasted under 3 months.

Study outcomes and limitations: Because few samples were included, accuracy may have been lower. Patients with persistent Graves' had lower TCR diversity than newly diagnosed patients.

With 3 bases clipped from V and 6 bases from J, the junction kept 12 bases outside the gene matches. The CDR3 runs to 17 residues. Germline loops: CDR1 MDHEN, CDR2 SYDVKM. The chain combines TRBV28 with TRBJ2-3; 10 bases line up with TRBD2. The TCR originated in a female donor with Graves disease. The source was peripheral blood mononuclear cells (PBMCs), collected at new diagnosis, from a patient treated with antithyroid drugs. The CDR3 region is CASSFSSSSGGGDTQYF. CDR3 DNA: TGTGCCAGCAGTTTCTCCTCCTCTAGCGGGGGAGGGGATACGCAGTATTTT.